The clone carrying this T cell receptor beta chain has just one count. The antigen remains undetermined. The protocol was immunoSEQ multiplex PCR, while the TCRdb copy is restricted to in-frame clones and leaves out a portion. The repertoire consists of 100,000 or so clones, with approximately 90% occurring once and the leading ten covering about 9.1%. This sample stems from a study of T cell responses to AZD1222 COVID-19 vaccine. General study points: Donors were chiefly white British, with a greater number of females, and clonal diversity was perhaps underestimated.

Trimming stripped 2 bases from V and 7 bases from J, with 11 bases between. CDR3 length: 13 amino acids. The germline gives CDR1 SEHNR, CDR2 FQNEAQ (reference sequence). The source of this sequence is an adult in good health. Material: peripheral blood, obtained on day 0 of AZD1222 vaccination. The gene calls are TRBV7-9 and TRBJ1-2, with D unresolved. This CDR3 reads CASSLNGPVGYTF. CDR3 coding DNA: TGTGCCAGCAGCTTAAATGGGCCCGTTGGCTACACCTTC.